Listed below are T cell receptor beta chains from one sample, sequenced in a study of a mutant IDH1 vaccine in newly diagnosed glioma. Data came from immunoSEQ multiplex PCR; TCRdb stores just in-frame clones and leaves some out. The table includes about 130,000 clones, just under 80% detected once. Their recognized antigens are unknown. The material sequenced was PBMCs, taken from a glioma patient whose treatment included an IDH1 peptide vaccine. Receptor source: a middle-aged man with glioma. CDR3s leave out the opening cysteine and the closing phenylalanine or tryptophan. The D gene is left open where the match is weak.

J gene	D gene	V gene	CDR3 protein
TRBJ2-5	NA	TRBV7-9	ASRRDWGEETQY
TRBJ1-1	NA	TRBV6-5	ASSYSTTNTEAF
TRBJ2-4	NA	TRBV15	ATSSDRGPGIQY
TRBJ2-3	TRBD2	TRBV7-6	ASSMLAGGPYTQY
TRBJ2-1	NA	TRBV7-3	ASSLMADSYNEQF
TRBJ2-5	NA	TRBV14	ASSLADRSGEETQY
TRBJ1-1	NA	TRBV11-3	ASSLSGATEAF
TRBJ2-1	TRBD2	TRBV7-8	ASSLVRAGGPKQF
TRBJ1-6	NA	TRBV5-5	ASSFLGRGANAGSPLH
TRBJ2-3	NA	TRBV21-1	ASSKGRFTDTQY
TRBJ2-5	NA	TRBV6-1	ASIRGGETQY
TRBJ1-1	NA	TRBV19	ASKGAWNKHTEAF
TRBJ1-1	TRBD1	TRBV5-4	ASSFGTGEMNTEAF
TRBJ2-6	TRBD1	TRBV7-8	ASSSTGFVLT
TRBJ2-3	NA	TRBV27	ASAAGWRTDTQY
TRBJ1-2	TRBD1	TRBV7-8	ASSTNRGQPSGYT
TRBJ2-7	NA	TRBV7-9	ASSLGTALTY
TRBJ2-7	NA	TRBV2	ASSLERIAYEQY
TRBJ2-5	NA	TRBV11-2	ASSLGAGETQY
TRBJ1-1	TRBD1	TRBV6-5	ASGTWDRWNTEAF
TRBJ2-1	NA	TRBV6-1	ASSEALNIWQF
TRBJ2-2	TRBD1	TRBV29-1	SAHRTGVTGELF
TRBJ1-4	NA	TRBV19	ASSGTTTNEKLF
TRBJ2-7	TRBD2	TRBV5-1	ASSFSGTSGRPSYEQY
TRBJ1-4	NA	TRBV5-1	ASSPAGARTNEKLF
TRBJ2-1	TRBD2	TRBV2	ASSRSVAGGYNEQF
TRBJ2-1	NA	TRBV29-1	SVVLGYEQF
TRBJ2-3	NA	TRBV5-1	ASSLDWTFTDTQY
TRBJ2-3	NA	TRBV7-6	ASSLGAGGETDTQY